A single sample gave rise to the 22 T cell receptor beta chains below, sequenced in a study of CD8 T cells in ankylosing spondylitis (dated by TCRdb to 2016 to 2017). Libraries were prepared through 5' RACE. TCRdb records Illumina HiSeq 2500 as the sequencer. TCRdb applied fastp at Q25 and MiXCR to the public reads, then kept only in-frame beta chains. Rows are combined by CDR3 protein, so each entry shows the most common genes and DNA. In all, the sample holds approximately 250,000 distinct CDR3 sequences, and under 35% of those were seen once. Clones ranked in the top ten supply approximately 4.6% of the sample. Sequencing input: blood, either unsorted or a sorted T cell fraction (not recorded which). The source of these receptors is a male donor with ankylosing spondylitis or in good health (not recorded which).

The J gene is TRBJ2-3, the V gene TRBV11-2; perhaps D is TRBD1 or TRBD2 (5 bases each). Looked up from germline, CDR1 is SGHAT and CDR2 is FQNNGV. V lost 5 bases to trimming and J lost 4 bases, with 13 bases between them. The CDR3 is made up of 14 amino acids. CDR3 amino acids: CASSPGVGADTQYF. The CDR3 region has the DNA TGTGCCAGCAGCCCCGGGGTAGGGGCAGATACGCAGTATTTT.

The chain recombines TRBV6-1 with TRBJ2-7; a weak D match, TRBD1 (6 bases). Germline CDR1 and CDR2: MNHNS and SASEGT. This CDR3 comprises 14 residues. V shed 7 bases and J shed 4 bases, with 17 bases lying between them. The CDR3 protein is CASTGGQTRYEQYF. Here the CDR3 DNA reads TGTGCCAGCACCGGAGGACAGACCAGGTACGAGCAGTACTTC.

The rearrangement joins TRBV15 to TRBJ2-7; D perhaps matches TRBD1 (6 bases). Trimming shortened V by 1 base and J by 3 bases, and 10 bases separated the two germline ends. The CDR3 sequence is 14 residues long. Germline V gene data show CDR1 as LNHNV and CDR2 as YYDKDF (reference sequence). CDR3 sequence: CATSRGQVLYEQYF. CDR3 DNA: TGTGCCACCAGCAGAGGACAGGTTCTCTACGAGCAGTACTTC. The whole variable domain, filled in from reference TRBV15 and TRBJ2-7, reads DAMVIQNPRYQVTQFGKPVTLSCSQTLNHNVMYWYQQKSSQAPKLLFHYYDKDFNNEADTPDNFQSRRPNTSFCFLDIRSPGLGDTAMYLCATSRGQVLYEQYFGPGTRLTVT.

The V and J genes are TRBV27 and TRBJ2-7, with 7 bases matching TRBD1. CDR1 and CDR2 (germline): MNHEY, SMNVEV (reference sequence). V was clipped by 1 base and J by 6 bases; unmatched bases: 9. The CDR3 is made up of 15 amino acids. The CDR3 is CASSLYRQGGGEQYF. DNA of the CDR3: TGTGCCAGCAGTTTATACCGACAGGGTGGAGGCGAGCAGTACTTC.

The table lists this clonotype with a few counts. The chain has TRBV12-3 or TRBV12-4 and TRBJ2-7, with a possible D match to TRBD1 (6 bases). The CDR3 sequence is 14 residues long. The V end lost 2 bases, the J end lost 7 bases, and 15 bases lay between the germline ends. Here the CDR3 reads CASSLSRGSYEQYF. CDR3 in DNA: TGTGCCAGCAGTTTATCGAGGGGGTCGTATGAGCAGTACTTC.

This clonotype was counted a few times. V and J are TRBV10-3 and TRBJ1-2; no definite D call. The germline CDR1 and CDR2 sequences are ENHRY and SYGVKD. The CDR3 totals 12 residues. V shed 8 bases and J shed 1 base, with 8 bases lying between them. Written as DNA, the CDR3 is TGTGCCATCTGGCAGGATAACTATGGCTACACCTTC. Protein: CAIWQDNYGYTF.

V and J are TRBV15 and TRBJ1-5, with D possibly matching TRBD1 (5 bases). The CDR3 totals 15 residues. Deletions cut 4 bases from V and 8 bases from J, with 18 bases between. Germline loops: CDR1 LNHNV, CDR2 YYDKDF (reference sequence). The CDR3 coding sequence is TGTGCCACCAGCACAGACCTGGGGGGGATGGAGCCCCAGCATTTT. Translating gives CATSTDLGGMEPQHF.

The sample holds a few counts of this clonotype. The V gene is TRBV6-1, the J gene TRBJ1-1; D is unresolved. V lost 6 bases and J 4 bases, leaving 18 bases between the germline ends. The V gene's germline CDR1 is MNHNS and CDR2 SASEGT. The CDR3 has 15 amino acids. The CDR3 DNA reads TGTGCCAGCAGCCATCAACACTCAGCTACCACTGAAGCTTTCTTT. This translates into CASSHQHSATTEAFF.

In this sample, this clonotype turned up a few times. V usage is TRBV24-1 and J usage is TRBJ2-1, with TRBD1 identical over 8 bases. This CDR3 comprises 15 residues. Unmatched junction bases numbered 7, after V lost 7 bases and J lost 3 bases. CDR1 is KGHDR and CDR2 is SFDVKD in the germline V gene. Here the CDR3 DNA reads TGTGCCACCAGCATTGGACAGGGACTCTACAATGAGCAGTTCTTC. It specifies CATSIGQGLYNEQFF.

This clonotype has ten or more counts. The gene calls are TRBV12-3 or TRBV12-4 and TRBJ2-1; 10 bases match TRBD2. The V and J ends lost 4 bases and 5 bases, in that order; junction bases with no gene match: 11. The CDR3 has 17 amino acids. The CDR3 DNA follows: TGTGCCAGCAGTTCTCGGGGGAGCGGGGGGGCACACAATGAGCAGTTCTTC. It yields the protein CASSSRGSGGAHNEQFF.

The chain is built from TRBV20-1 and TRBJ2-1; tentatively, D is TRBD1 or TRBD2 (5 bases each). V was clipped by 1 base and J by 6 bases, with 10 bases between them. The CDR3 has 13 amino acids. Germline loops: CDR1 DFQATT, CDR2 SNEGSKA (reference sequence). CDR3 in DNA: TGCAGTGCTAGAGGGGGGTTCGGCAATGAGCAGTTCTTC. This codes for CSARGGFGNEQFF.

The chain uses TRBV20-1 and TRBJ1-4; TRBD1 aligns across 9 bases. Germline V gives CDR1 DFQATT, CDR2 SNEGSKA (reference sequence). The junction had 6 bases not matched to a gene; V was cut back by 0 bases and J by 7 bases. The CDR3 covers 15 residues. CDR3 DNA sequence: TGCAGTGCTAGAGATGAACAGGGGGCGGGTGAAAAACTGTTTTTT. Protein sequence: CSARDEQGAGEKLFF.

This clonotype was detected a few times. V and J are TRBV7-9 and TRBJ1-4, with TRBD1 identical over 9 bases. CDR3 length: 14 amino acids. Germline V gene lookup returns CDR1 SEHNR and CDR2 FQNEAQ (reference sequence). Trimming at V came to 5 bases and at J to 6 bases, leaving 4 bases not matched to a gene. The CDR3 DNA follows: TGTGCCAGCAGCCCCCGGACAGGGGATGAAAAACTGTTTTTT. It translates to CASSPRTGDEKLFF.

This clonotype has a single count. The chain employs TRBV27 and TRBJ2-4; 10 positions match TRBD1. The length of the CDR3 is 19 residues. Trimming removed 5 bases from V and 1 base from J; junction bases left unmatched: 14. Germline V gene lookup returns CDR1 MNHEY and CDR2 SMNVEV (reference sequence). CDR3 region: CASSPTLQTGGAAKNIQYF. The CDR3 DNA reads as TGTGCCAGCAGTCCCACCCTGCAGACAGGGGGCGCGGCCAAAAACATTCAGTACTTC.

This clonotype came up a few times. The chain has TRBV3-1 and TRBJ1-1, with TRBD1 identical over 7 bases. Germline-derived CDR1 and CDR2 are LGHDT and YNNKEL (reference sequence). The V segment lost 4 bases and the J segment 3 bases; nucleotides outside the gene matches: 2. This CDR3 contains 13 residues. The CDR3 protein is CASSRGTDTEAFF. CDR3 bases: TGTGCCAGCAGCCGCGGGACAGACACTGAAGCTTTCTTT.

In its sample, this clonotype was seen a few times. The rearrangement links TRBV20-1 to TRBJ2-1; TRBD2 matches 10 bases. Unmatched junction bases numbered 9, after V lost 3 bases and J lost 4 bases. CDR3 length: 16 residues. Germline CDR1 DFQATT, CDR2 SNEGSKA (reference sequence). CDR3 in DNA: TGCAGTGCTAGCCGTCCCGGGACTAGCGTTTACAATGAGCAGTTCTTC. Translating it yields CSASRPGTSVYNEQFF.

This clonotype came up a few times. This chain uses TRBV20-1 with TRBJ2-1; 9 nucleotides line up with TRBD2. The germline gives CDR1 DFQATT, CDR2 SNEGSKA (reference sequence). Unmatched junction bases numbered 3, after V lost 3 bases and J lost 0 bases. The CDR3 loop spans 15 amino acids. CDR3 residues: CSARSGGFSYNEQFF. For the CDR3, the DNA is TGCAGTGCTAGGAGCGGGGGGTTCTCCTACAATGAGCAGTTCTTC.

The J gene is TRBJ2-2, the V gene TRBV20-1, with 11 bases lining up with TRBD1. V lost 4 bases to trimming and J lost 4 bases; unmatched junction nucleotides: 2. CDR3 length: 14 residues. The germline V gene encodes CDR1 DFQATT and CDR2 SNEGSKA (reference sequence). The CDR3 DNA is TGCAGTGCTACCGGGACAGGGGGCACCGGGGAGCTGTTTTTT. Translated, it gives CSATGTGGTGELFF.

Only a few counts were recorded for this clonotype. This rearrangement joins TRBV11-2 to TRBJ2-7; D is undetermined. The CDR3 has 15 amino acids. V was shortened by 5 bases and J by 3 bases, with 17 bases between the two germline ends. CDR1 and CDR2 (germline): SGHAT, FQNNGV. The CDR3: CASSPPMRKLYEQYF. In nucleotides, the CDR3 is TGTGCCAGCAGCCCCCCTATGCGGAAGCTCTACGAGCAGTACTTC.

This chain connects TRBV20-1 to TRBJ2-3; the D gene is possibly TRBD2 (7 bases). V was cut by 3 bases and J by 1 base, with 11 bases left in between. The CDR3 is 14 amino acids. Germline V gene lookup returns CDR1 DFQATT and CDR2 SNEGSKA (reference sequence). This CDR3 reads CSASRRGRTDTQYF. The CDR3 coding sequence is TGCAGTGCTAGTAGGCGGGGGCGCACAGATACGCAGTATTTT.

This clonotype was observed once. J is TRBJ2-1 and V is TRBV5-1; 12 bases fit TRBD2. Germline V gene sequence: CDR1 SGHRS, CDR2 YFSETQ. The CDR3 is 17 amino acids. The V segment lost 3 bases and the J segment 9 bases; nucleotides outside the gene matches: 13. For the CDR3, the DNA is TGCGCCAGCAGCTCGCCCTTCACTAGCGGGGGGATTGCTGAGCAGTTCTTC. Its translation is CASSSPFTSGGIAEQFF.

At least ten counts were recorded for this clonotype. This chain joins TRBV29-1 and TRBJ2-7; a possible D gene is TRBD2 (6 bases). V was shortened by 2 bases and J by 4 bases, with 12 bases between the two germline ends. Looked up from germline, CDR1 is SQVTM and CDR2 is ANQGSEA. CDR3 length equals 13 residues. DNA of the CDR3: TGCAGCGTTGAATACGGGGGAGAATACGAGCAGTACTTC. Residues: CSVEYGGEYEQYF.